Below, one TCR beta chain is given with its context. Its antigen remains unidentified. An end of the junction does not agree with germline; a read error may underlie this. The sample belongs to a study of cytomegalovirus exposure and HLA in healthy donors. PCR amplification relied on 60 Vbeta primers (plus 13 Jbeta primers). Assay: immunoSEQ multiplex PCR; the TCRdb copy retains only in-frame clones and omits some. The profile shows fewer than 120,000 clones, 76% of them singletons. Study results and caveats: In most subjects, TCR beta sequences reportedly gave accurate predictions of HLA-A and HLA-B alleles.

The sequence came from a man aged 25 to 45 in good health and CMV-seropositive. What was sequenced was PBMCs.

CDR3 DNA sequence: TGTGCTAGCAGCCCGGCCGGGACTAGCGGTCAAGAGACCCAGTACTTC. Translating gives CASSPAGTSGQETQYF. This sequence joins TRBV7-7 and TRBJ2-5, with 11 bases matching TRBD2. Looked up from germline, CDR1 is SSHAT and CDR2 is FNYEAQ (reference sequence). This CDR3 contains 16 residues. The full variable domain, with the rest looked up from reference TRBV7-7 and TRBJ2-5, is GAGVSQSPRYKVTKRGQDVTLRCDPISSHATLYWYQQALGQGPEFLTYFNYEAQPDKSGLPSDRFSAERPEGSISTLTIQRTEQRDSAMYRCASSPAGTSGQETQYFGPGTRLLVL.